These 19 T cell receptor beta chains were all obtained from the same sample, sequenced in a study of shared clonotypes between healthy human individuals. The data were produced by immunoSEQ multiplex PCR, yet TCRdb's version contains in-frame clones alone and is incomplete. The sample carries around 1,000,000 clones, 70% to 80% recorded once. Sequencing input: memory CD4+ T cells from PBMCs. The subset: CD45RA-negative fraction. Source of these receptors: a man between 18 and 29 years old in good health. Some clones in this sample may be carry-over from other donors' samples.

V and J are TRBV7-9 and TRBJ1-3; 7 positions agree with TRBD1. V dropped 10 bases and J dropped 2; count of bases not matched to a gene: 8. The CDR3 runs 14 residues. Germline V gene sequence: CDR1 SEHNR, CDR2 FQNEAQ (reference sequence). The CDR3 here is CATNTGEAGNTIYF. CDR3 sequence (DNA): TGTGCCACAAACACAGGGGAGGCTGGAAACACCATATATTTT.

A single count supports this clone. The chain has TRBV7-9 and TRBJ2-7, with D uncertain. The CDR3 is 12 amino acids. Germline CDR1 SEHNR, CDR2 FQNEAQ (reference sequence). The V end was cut by 5 bases, the J end by 7 bases, with 12 bases between. The CDR3 reads CASSKRLEEQYF. CDR3 nucleotide sequence: TGTGCCAGCAGCAAGAGACTGGAAGAGCAGTACTTC.

The rearrangement links TRBV5-5 to TRBJ1-2; tentatively, D is TRBD1 (5 bases). Germline V gene lookup returns CDR1 SGHKS and CDR2 YYEKEE (reference sequence). CDR3 length: 16 amino acids. Deletions cut 0 bases from V and 8 bases from J, with 20 bases between. In DNA, the CDR3 is TGTGCCAGCAGCTTGGGCAGGCCCGCCCAGGGTGAGGGCTACACCTTC. Its protein product is CASSLGRPAQGEGYTF.

This sequence joins TRBV29-1 and TRBJ2-7, with D possibly called TRBD1 or TRBD2 (5 bases each). The germline V and J ends were trimmed by 2 bases and 0 bases, with 11 bases remaining between them. This CDR3 comprises 14 residues. Germline CDR1 and CDR2: SQVTM and ANQGSEA. CDR3 sequence: CSVEIQRGSYEQYF. CDR3 sequence (DNA): TGCAGCGTTGAAATACAGAGGGGCTCCTACGAGCAGTACTTC.

Of note for this clone: A much more abundant neighbour one base away suggests this may be a read error. The chain combines TRBV4-1 with TRBJ2-2; D possibly corresponds to TRBD1 (6 bases). CDR1 and CDR2 (germline): MGHRA, YSYEKL. V was cut by 4 bases and J by 1 base, with 7 bases left in between. This CDR3 is built from 14 residues. The CDR3 DNA is TGCGCCAGCAGCCTCAGGGGGAACACCGGGGAGCTGTTTTTT. This codes for CASSLRGNTGELFF.

The rearrangement links TRBV5-4 to TRBJ1-1, with D maybe TRBD1 (6 bases). The CDR3 totals 14 residues. Germline CDR1 and CDR2: SGHNT and YYREEE (reference sequence). With 6 bases removed from V and 2 bases from J, the gap between germline ends came to 14 bases. The CDR3 loop reads CASTPAGTNTEAFF. CDR3 in DNA: TGTGCCAGCACCCCGGCAGGGACAAACACTGAAGCTTTCTTT.

The V call is TRBV10-1, the J call TRBJ2-5; D remains unclear. Germline assignment: CDR1 WNHNN and CDR2 SYGVQD (reference sequence). The V end lost 5 bases, the J end lost 1 base, and 14 bases lay between the germline ends. The CDR3 has 15 residues. CDR3 sequence (DNA): TGCGCCAGCAGTCCTGGACGGAGCCTCCAAGAGACCCAGTACTTC. The encoded protein is CASSPGRSLQETQYF.

The chain recombines TRBV6-6 with TRBJ1-2; 7 bases are a match to TRBD1. This CDR3 spans 13 amino acids. Germline V gene lookup returns CDR1 MNHNY and CDR2 SVGAGI (reference sequence). Trimming removed 2 bases from V and 8 bases from J; junction bases left unmatched: 5. The CDR3 loop reads CASSYTGAGGYTF. The CDR3, as DNA: TGTGCCAGCAGTTACACAGGGGCAGGGGGCTACACCTTC.

This clone has a single count. CDR3 loop: CASSTYRDTSNYGYTF. In DNA form, the CDR3 reads TGTGCCAGCAGTACCTATCGGGACACCTCTAACTATGGCTACACCTTC. This chain uses TRBV27 with TRBJ1-2; D is perhaps TRBD1 (6 bases). The CDR3 is made up of 16 amino acids. CDR1 is MNHEY, CDR2 SMNVEV, per germline (reference sequence). The V end lost 5 bases, the J end lost 0 bases, and 16 bases lay between the germline ends.

About this clone itself: The same CDR3 can be traced to other DNA sequences in this sample. The chain links TRBV18 to TRBJ1-1; no firm D call. This CDR3 is 12 amino acids long. Trimming pared 3 bases from V and 5 bases from J, leaving 7 bases between. Germline CDR1 reads KGHSH; CDR2 reads LQKENI. The CDR3 region has the DNA TGTGCCAGCTCACCGGTTAGGACTGAAGCTTTCTTT. Translation: CASSPVRTEAFF.

The chain combines TRBV6-6 with TRBJ2-5; D gene uncertain. Looked up from germline, CDR1 is MNHNY and CDR2 is SVGAGI (reference sequence). The V end was cut by 2 bases, the J end by 5 bases, with 12 bases between. The CDR3 is made up of 14 amino acids. CDR3 nucleotide sequence: TGTGCCAGCAGTTACCCCGACATTTTCGAGACCCAGTACTTC. This encodes CASSYPDIFETQYF.

The CDR3, as DNA: TGTGCCAGCAGTAATAAGCGGGAGACGACCTACAATGAGCAGTTCTTC. Translated, it gives CASSNKRETTYNEQFF. The V and J genes are TRBV6-6 and TRBJ2-1; 8 bases fit TRBD2. Germline V CDR1 and CDR2: MNHNY, SVGAGI (reference sequence). V shed 5 bases, J shed 2 bases, and the junction held 8 bases outside the gene matches. The length of the CDR3 is 16 residues.

The V call is TRBV9, the J call TRBJ2-1, with TRBD2 as a possible D gene (6 bases). This CDR3 comprises 14 residues. Germline V gene data show CDR1 as SGDLS and CDR2 as YYNGEE. Trimming left V 0 bases short and J 7 bases short, with 11 bases between. The CDR3 sequence is CASSVAGVWNEQFF. CDR3 in DNA: TGTGCCAGCAGCGTAGCGGGAGTTTGGAATGAGCAGTTCTTC. Variable domain in full (rest from reference TRBV9 and TRBJ2-1): DSGVTQTPKHLITATGQRVTLRCSPRSGDLSVYWYQQSLDQGLQFLIQYYNGEERAKGNILERFSAQQFPDLHSELNLSSLELGDSALYFCASSVAGVWNEQFFGPGTRLTVL.

The V call is TRBV5-4, the J call TRBJ1-2, with D possibly being TRBD1 (6 bases). The ends were cut back, 4 bases at V and 5 bases at J, with 18 bases in the middle. CDR1 SGHNT and CDR2 YYREEE come from the germline V gene (reference sequence). CDR3 length equals 15 residues. The CDR3 coding sequence is TGTGCCAGCAGCCTAAGACAGGCCACGGGGTATGGCTACACCTTC. This codes for CASSLRQATGYGYTF.

The chain recombines TRBV28 with TRBJ1-5; 12 nucleotides align to TRBD1. Germline V CDR1 and CDR2: MDHEN, SYDVKM. The CDR3 totals 15 residues. V trimming: 6 bases; J trimming: 6 bases; junction bases outside the gene matches: 6. The CDR3 sequence is CASRPRDRGRQPQHF. CDR3 in DNA: TGTGCCAGCAGACCCCGGGACAGGGGGCGTCAGCCCCAGCATTTT. Full variable domain (outside the CDR3, taken from reference TRBV28 and TRBJ1-5): DVKVTQSSRYLVKRTGEKVFLECVQDMDHENMFWYRQDPGLGLRLIYFSYDVKMKEKGDIPEGYSVSREKKERFSLILESASTNQTSMYLCASRPRDRGRQPQHFGDGTRLSIL.

This chain connects TRBV5-4 to TRBJ2-2; no clear D gene. Trimming took 4 bases from V and 3 from J, leaving 7 bases between them. The CDR3 totals 13 residues. CDR1 is SGHNT, CDR2 YYREEE, per germline (reference sequence). CDR3 sequence reads: CASSQKYTGELFF. In DNA, the CDR3 is TGTGCCAGCAGCCAGAAGTACACCGGGGAGCTGTTTTTT.

The rearrangement uses TRBV9 and TRBJ1-3, with D uncertain. V dropped 0 bases and J dropped 0 bases, with 7 bases sitting between them. CDR1 and CDR2 (germline): SGDLS, YYNGEE. This CDR3 spans 15 amino acids. The CDR3 protein is CASSVVGVSGNTIYF. Here the CDR3 DNA reads TGTGCCAGCAGCGTAGTTGGGGTCTCTGGAAACACCATATATTTT.

The CDR3 region is CSAAPPRGAFF. Here the CDR3 DNA reads TGCAGTGCCGCGCCACCGCGGGGGGCTTTCTTT. The V and J genes are TRBV20-1 and TRBJ1-1; possibly TRBD1 for D (5 bases). This CDR3 spans 11 amino acids. Between the trimmed V and J ends, which lost 6 bases and 11 bases, there was a span of 16 bases. Germline V CDR1 and CDR2: DFQATT, SNEGSKA (reference sequence).

The chain recombines TRBV30 with TRBJ1-1; no clear D. The CDR3 is 13 amino acids. Germline-derived CDR1 and CDR2 are GTSNPN and SVGIG (reference sequence). V lost 4 bases to trimming and J lost 6 bases, with 15 bases between them. CDR3 loop: CAWTRGPGSEAFF. DNA of the CDR3: TGTGCCTGGACCCGAGGGCCCGGGTCTGAAGCTTTCTTT.